This TCR beta chain was retrieved from a study of blood T cells in healthy people across ages. Germline V lookup: CDR1 SGHTA, CDR2 FQGNSA. This CDR3 comprises 15 residues. Trimming left V 2 bases short and J 0 bases short, with 11 bases between. Using a J-beta primer mix together with a sample-barcoded 5' primer, a second PCR was run for 7 to 11 cycles. TCRdb processed the 5' RACE reads anew with MiXCR; each CDR3 protein has one entry. The sample yields approximately 1.5 million distinct CDR3 sequences, 42% seen once. This TCR came from a woman between 18 and 30 years old in good health. Sequencing used blood. The rearrangement links TRBV7-2 to TRBJ2-7; D not certain. CDR3 residues: CASSLSRAISYEQYF. The CDR3 DNA is TGTGCCAGCAGCTTATCCCGTGCTATCTCCTACGAGCAGTACTTC.